This T cell receptor beta chain is drawn from a study of blood T cell repertoires in COVID-19. Method: immunoSEQ multiplex PCR; TCRdb's copy keeps in-frame clones and lacks some. The profile shows approximately 300,000 clones, approximately 90% of them singletons. Input material: peripheral blood. The TCR was taken from a woman in her thirties or forties with acute or convalescent COVID-19.

The CDR3 coding sequence is TGTGCCAGCAGCGTAAAACAGGGATCCCCCAACACCGGGGAGCTGTTTTTT. Its protein is CASSVKQGSPNTGELFF. The chain carries TRBV9 and TRBJ2-2, with D tentatively TRBD1 (6 bases). Per germline, CDR1 SGDLS and CDR2 YYNGEE. This CDR3 has 17 residues. The ends were cut back, 1 base at V and 2 bases at J, with 15 bases in the middle.